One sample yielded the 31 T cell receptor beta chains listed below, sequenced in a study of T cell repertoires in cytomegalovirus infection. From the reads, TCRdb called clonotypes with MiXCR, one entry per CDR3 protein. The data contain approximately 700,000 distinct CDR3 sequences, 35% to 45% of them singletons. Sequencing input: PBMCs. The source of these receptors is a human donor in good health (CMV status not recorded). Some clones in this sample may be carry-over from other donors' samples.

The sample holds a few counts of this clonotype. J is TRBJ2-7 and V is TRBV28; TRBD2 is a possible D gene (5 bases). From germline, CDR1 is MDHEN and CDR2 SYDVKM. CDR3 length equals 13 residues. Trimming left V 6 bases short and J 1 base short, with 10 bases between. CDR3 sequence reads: CASRSGESYEQYF. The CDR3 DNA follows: TGTGCCAGCAGATCCGGGGAATCCTACGAGCAGTACTTC.

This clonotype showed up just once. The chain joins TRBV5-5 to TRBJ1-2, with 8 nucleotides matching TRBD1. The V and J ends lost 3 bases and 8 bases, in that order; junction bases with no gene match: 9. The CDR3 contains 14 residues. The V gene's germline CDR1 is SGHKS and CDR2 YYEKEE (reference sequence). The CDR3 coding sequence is TGTGCCAGCAGCTCGGAAAGACAGGGGATCGGCTACACCTTC. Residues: CASSSERQGIGYTF.

The CDR3 nucleotides read TGTGCCAGCAGTGAAGGGACTAATGAGCAGTTCTTC. Amino acids: CASSEGTNEQFF. The V gene is TRBV25-1, the J gene TRBJ2-1, with TRBD2 as a possible D gene (6 bases). Germline V CDR1 and CDR2: MGHDK, SYGVNS. V lost 2 bases and J lost 7, with 6 bases in between. CDR3 size: 12 residues.

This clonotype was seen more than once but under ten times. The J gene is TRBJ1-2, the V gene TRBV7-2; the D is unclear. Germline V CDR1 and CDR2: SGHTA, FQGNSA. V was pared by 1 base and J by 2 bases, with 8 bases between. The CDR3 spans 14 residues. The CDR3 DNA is TGTGCCAGCAGCTTAGGGTCGGTAAACTATGGCTACACCTTC. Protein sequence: CASSLGSVNYGYTF.

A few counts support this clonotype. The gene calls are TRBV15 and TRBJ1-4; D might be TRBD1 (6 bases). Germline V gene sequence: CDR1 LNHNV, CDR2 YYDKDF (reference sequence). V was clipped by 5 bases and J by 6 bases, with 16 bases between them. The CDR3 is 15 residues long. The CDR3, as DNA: TGTGCCACCAGCCAGTCCGGGACAAGGGATGAAAAACTGTTTTTT. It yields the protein CATSQSGTRDEKLFF.

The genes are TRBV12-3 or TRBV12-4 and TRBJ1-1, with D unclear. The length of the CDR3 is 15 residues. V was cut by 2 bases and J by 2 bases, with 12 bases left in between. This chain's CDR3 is CASSLQARGNTEAFF. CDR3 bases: TGTGCCAGCAGTTTACAAGCCCGAGGAAACACTGAAGCTTTCTTT.

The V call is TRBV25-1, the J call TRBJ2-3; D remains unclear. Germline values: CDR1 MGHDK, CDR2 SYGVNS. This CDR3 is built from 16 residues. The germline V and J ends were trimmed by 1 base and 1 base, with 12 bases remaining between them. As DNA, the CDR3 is TGTGCCAGCAGTGAATTAGGAAGCGAACGCACAGATACGCAGTATTTT. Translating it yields CASSELGSERTDTQYF.

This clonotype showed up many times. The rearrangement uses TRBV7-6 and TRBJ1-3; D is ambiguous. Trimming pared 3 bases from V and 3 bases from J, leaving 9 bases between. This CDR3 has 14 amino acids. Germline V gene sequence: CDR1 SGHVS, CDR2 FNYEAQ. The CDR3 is CASSFYKNGNTIYF. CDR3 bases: TGTGCCAGCAGCTTCTACAAAAATGGAAACACCATATATTTT.

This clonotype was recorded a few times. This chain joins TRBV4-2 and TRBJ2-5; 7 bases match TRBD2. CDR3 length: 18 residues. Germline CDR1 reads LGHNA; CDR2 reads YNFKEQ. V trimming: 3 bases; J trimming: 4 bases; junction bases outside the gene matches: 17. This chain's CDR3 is CASSHALYELAEGETQYF. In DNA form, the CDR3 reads TGTGCCAGCAGCCATGCCCTCTACGAGCTAGCGGAGGGAGAGACCCAGTACTTC.

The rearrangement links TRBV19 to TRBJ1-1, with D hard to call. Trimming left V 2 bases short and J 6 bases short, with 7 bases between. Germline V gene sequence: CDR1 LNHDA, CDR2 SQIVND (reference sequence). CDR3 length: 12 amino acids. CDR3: CASSIIGSEAFF. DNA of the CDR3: TGTGCCAGTAGTATAATTGGATCTGAAGCTTTCTTT.

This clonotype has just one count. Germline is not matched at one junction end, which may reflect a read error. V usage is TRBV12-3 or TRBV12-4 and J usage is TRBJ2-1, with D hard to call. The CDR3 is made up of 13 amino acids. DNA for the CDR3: TGTGCCAGCAGTAGTATCGGGTACAATGAGGAGTTCTTC. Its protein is CASSSIGYNEEFF.

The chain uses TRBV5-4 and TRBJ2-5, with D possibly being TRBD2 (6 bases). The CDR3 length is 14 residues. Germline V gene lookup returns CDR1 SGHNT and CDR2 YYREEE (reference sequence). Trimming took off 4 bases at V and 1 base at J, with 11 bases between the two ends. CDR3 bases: TGTGCCAGCAGCGCGGGGACTTCCCAAGAGACCCAGTACTTC. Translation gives CASSAGTSQETQYF.

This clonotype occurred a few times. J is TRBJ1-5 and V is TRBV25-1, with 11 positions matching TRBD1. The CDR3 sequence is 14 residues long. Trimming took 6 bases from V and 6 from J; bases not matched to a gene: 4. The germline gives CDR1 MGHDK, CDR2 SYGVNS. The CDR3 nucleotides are TGTGCCAGCAGGGGACAGGGGGTCTTTCAGCCCCAGCATTTT. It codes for CASRGQGVFQPQHF.

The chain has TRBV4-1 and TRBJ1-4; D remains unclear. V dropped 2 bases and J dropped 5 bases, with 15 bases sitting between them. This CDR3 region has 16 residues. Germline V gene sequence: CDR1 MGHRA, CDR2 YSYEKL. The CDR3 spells CASSQRVAGDNEKLFF. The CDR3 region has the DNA TGCGCCAGCAGCCAACGCGTCGCGGGAGACAATGAAAAACTGTTTTTT.

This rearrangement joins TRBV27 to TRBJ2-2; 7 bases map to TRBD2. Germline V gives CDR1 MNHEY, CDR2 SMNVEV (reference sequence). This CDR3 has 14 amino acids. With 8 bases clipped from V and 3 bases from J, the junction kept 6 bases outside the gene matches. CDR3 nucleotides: TGTGCCAGCGGAGCGGGGAGCTACACCGGGGAGCTGTTTTTT. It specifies CASGAGSYTGELFF.

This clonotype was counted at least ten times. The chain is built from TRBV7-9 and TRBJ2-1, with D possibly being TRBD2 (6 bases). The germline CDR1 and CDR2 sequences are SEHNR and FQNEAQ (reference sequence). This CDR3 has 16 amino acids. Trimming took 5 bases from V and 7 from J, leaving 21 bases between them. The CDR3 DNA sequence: TGTGCCAGCAGCGGACGGGACTCACCGGGTATGAATGAGCAGTTCTTC. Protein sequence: CASSGRDSPGMNEQFF. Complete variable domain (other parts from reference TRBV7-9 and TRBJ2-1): DTGVSQNPRHKITKRGQNVTFRCDPISEHNRLYWYRQTLGQGPEFLTYFQNEAQLEKSRLLSDRFSAERPKGSFSTLEIQRTEQGDSAMYLCASSGRDSPGMNEQFFGPGTRLTVL.

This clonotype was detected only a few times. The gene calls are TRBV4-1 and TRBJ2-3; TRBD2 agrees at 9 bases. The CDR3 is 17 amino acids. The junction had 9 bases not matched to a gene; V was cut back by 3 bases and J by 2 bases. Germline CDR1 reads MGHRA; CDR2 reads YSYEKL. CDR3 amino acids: CASSHPYSGGFTDTQYF. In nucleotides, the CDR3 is TGCGCCAGCAGCCATCCCTATAGCGGGGGCTTCACAGATACGCAGTATTTT.

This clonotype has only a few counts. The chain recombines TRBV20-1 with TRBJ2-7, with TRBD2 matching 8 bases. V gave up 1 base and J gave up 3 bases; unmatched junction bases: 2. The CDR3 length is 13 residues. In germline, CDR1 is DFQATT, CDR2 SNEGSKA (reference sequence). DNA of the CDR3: TGCAGTGCTAGAGCCAGCGGGAGCTACGAGCAGTACTTC. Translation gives CSARASGSYEQYF.

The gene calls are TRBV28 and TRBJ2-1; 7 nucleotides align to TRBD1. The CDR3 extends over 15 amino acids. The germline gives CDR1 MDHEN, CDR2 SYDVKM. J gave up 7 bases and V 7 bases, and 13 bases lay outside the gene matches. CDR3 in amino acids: CASTPYRGSLNEQFF. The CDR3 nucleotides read TGTGCCAGCACCCCTTACAGGGGTTCTTTAAATGAGCAGTTCTTC. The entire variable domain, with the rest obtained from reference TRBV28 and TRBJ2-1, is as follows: DVKVTQSSRYLVKRTGEKVFLECVQDMDHENMFWYRQDPGLGLRLIYFSYDVKMKEKGDIPEGYSVSREKKERFSLILESASTNQTSMYLCASTPYRGSLNEQFFGPGTRLTVL.

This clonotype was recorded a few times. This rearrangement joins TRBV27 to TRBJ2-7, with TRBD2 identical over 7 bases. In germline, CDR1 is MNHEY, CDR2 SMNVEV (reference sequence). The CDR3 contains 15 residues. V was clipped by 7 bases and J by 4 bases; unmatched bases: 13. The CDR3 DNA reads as TGTGCCAGCACCCCGTCTGGGCTAGCGGAGTACGAGCAGTACTTC. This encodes CASTPSGLAEYEQYF.

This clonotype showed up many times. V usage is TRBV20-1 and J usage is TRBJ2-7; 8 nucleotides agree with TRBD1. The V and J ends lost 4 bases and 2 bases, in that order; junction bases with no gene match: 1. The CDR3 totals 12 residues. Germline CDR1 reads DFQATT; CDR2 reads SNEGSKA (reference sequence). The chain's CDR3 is CSAIQGAYEQYF. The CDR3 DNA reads TGCAGTGCTATACAGGGGGCCTACGAGCAGTACTTC.

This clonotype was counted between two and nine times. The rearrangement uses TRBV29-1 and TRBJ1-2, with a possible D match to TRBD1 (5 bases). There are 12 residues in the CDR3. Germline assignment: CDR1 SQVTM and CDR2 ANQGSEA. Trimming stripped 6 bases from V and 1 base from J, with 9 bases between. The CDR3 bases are TGCAGCGTGGGCAGGGTTAACTATGGCTACACCTTC. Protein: CSVGRVNYGYTF.

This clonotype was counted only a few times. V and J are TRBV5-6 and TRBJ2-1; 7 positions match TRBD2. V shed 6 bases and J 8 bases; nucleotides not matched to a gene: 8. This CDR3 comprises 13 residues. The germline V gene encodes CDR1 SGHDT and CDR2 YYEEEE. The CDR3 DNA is TGTGCCAGCAAAACGGGAGGCACAGATGAGCAGTTCTTC. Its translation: CASKTGGTDEQFF.

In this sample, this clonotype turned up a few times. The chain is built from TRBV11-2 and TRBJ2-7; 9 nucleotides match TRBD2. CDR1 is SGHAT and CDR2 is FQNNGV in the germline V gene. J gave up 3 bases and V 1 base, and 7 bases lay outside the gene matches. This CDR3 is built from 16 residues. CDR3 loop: CASSLVRRTSVYEQYF. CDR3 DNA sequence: TGTGCCAGCAGCTTAGTCCGACGGACTAGCGTCTACGAGCAGTACTTC.

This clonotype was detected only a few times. The CDR3 bases are TGTGCCAGCAGCTTTTCCGTTGGGGGGGACGTTAACACCGGGGAGCTGTTTTTT. Translated, it gives CASSFSVGGDVNTGELFF. V and J are TRBV7-4 and TRBJ2-2, with TRBD2 matching over 7 bases. The CDR3 runs 18 residues. Trimming cost V 3 bases and J 2 bases; bases outside gene matches: 12. Germline V gives CDR1 SGHVT, CDR2 SQSDAQ. The entire variable domain, with the rest obtained from reference TRBV7-4 and TRBJ2-2, is as follows: GAGVSQSPRYKVAKRGRDVALRCDSISGHVTLYWYRQTLGQGSEVLTYSQSDAQRDKSGRPSGRFSAERPERSVSTLKIQRTEQGDSAVYLCASSFSVGGDVNTGELFFGEGSRLTVL.

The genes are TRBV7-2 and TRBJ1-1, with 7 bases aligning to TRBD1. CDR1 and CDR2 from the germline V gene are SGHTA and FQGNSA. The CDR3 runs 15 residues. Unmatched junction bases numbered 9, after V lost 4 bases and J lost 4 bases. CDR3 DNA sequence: TGTGCCAGCAGCTCCCCCCGGACAGGCCTCACTGAAGCTTTCTTT. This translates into CASSSPRTGLTEAFF.

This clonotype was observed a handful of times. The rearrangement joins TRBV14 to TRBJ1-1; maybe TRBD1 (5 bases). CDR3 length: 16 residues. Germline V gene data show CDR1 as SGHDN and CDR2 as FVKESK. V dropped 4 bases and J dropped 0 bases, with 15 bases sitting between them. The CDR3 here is CASSLRTPRMNTEAFF. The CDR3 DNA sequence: TGTGCCAGCAGCCTTCGGACACCTAGAATGAACACTGAAGCTTTCTTT.

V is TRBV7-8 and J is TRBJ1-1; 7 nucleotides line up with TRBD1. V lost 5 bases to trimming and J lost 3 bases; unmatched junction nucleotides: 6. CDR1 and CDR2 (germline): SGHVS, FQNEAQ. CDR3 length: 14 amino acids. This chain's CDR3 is CASSDPDRDTEAFF. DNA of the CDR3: TGTGCCAGCAGCGACCCCGACAGGGACACTGAAGCTTTCTTT. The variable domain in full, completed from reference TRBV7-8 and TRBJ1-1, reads GAGVSQSPRYKVAKRGQDVALRCDPISGHVSLFWYQQALGQGPEFLTYFQNEAQLDKSGLPSDRFFAERPEGSVSTLKIQRTQQEDSAVYLCASSDPDRDTEAFFGQGTRLTVV.

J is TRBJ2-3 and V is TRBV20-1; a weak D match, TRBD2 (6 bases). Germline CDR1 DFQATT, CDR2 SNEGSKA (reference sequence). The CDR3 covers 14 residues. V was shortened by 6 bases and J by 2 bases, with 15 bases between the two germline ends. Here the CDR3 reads CSAAGTQNTDTQYF. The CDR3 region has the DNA TGCAGTGCGGCCGGGACTCAAAACACAGATACGCAGTATTTT.

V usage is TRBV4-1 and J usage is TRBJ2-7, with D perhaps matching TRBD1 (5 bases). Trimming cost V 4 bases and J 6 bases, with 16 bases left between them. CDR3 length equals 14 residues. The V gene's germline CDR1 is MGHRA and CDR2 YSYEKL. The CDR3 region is CASSLRVSTREQYF. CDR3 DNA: TGCGCCAGCAGCCTCAGGGTTTCGACCCGCGAGCAGTACTTC.

The CDR3 DNA sequence: TGTGCCAGCAGTTTAATTCGGGGGAGCACAGATACGCAGTATTTT. It translates to CASSLIRGSTDTQYF. This chain uses TRBV28 with TRBJ2-3; TRBD2 might be the D (6 bases). V was clipped by 2 bases and J by 0 bases, with 9 bases between them. The germline gives CDR1 MDHEN, CDR2 SYDVKM. The CDR3 runs to 15 residues.